This TCR beta chain was sequenced for a study of T cell responses to AZD1222 COVID-19 vaccine. Germline CDR1 and CDR2: SGHRS and YFSETQ. CDR3 length: 14 amino acids. V was clipped by 6 bases and J by 4 bases; unmatched bases: 2. Concerning this clone itself: The antigen remains undetermined.

Study-wide points: Unmutated variant regions are reportedly targeted by nearly half of spike-specific TCRs.

This table comes from immunoSEQ multiplex PCR, and its TCRdb copy is limited to in-frame clones, with some not included. The table lists more than 140,000 clones, 90% to 95% of them singletons. The V gene is TRBV5-1, the J gene TRBJ2-2, with 11 bases lining up with TRBD2. This sample comprised peripheral blood, obtained on day 0 of AZD1222 vaccination. This clonotype was sampled from an adult in good health. This CDR3 is CASKGLAVTGELFF. CDR3 DNA sequence: TGCGCCAGCAAGGGACTAGCGGTCACCGGGGAGCTGTTTTTT. The variable domain in full, with the rest retrieved from reference TRBV5-1 and TRBJ2-2, is KAGVTQTPRYLIKTRGQQVTLSCSPISGHRSVSWYQQTPGQGLQFLFEYFSETQRNKGNFPGRFSGRQFSNSRSEMNVSTLELGDSALYLCASKGLAVTGELFFGEGSRLTVL.